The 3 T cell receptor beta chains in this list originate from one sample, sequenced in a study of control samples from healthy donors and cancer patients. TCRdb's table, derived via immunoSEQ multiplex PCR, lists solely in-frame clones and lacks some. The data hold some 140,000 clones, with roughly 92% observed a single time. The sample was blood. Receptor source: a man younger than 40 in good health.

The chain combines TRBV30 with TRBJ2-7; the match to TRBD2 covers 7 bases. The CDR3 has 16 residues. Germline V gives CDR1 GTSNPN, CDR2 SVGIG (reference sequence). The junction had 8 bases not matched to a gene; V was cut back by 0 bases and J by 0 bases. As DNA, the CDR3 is TGTGCCTGGAGTGTACGGGCGGGGGTCGGCTCCTACGAGCAGTACTTC. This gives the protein CAWSVRAGVGSYEQYF. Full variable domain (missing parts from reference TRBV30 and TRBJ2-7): SQTIHQWPATLVQPVGSPLSLECTVEGTSNPNLYWYRQAAGRGLQLLFYSVGIGQISSEVPQNLSASRPQDRQFILSSKKLLLSDSGFYLCAWSVRAGVGSYEQYFGPGTRLTVT.

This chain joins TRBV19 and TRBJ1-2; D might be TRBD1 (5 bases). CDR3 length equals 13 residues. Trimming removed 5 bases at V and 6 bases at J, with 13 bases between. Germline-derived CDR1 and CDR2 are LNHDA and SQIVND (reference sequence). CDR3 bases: TGTGCCAGTAGTCAGGGCCGCCGCAATGGCTACACCTTC. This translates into CASSQGRRNGYTF.

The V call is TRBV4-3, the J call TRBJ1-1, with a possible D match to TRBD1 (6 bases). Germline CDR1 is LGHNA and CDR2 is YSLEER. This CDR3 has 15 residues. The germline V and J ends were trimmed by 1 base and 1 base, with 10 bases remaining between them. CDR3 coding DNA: TGCGCCAGCAGCCAAGGGTCGGGGGCGAACACTGAAGCTTTCTTT. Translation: CASSQGSGANTEAFF.